The TCR beta chain under discussion was sequenced for a study of blood T cell repertoires in COVID-19. Looking at the study overall: There were acute and convalescent COVID-19 samples, and they came from the United States, Italy and Spain. Sample material is recorded as cDNA or gDNA derived from T cells, B-cell-depleted T cells, or PBMCs.

This CDR3 region has 14 residues. The V gene end was trimmed by 0 bases and the J gene end by 8 bases; junction bases not matched to a gene: 6. Germline assignment: CDR1 SGHNT and CDR2 YENEEA. The authors' processing: Estimates of nucleated cell counts were drawn from the amplification of reference gene primers. The protocol was immunoSEQ multiplex PCR, while the TCRdb copy is restricted to in-frame clones and leaves out a portion. The D gene and trimming were derived from the DNA, and the V and J assignments and clone size from that table. Of about 86,000 clones in the sample, under 85% were seen once.

The chain recombines TRBV11-3 with TRBJ1-2, with 7 bases that match TRBD1. The TCR was taken from an older man with acute or convalescent COVID-19. The source material was peripheral blood. The CDR3 loop is CASSLDHRGGGYTF. In nucleotides, the CDR3 is TGTGCCAGCAGCTTAGATCACCGAGGGGGCGGCTACACCTTC.